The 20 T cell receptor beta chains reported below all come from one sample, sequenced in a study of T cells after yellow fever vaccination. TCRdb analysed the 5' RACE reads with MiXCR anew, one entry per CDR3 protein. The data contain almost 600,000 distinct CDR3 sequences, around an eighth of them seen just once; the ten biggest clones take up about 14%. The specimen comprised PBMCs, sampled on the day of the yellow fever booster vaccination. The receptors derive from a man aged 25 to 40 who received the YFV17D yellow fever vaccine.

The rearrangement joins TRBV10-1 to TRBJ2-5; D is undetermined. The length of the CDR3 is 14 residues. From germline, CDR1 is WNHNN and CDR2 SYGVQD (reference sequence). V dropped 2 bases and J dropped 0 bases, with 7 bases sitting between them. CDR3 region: CASSEGPNQETQYF. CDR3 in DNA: TGCGCCAGCAGTGAGGGCCCCAACCAAGAGACCCAGTACTTC.

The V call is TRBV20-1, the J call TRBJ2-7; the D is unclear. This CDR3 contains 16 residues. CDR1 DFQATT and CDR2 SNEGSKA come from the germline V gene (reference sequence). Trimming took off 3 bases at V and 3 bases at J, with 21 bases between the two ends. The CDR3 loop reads CSASGQVLPRSYEQYF. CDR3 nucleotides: TGCAGTGCTAGCGGGCAGGTCCTTCCCAGGAGCTACGAGCAGTACTTC.

The DNA for the CDR3 is TGTGCCAGCAGTCCCGGGGTCAATGAGCAGTTCTTC. Its protein is CASSPGVNEQFF. The chain recombines TRBV27 with TRBJ2-1; a possible D gene is TRBD2 (5 bases). Trimming took 5 bases from V and 6 from J, leaving 8 bases between them. CDR1 is MNHEY and CDR2 is SMNVEV in the germline V gene (reference sequence). This CDR3 is 12 amino acids long.

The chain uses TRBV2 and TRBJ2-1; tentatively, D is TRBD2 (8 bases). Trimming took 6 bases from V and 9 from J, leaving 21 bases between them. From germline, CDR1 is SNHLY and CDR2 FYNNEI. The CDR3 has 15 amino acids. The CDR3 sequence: CASSRGGGGRSEQFF. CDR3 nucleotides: TGTGCCAGCAGCAGGGGGGGTGGCGGGAGGAGTGAGCAGTTCTTC.

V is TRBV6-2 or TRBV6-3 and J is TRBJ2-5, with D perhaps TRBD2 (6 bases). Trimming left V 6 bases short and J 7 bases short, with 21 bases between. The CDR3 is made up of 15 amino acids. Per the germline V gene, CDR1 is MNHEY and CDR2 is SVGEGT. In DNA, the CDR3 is TGTGCCAGCAGACAAGACCGGGGGTCCTGGGGGACCCAGTACTTC. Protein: CASRQDRGSWGTQYF.

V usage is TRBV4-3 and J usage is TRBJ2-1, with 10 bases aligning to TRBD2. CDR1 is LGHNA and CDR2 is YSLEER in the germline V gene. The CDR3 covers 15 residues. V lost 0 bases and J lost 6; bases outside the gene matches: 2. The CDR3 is CASSQELAGSNEQFF. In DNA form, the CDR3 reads TGCGCCAGCAGCCAAGAACTAGCGGGAAGCAATGAGCAGTTCTTC.

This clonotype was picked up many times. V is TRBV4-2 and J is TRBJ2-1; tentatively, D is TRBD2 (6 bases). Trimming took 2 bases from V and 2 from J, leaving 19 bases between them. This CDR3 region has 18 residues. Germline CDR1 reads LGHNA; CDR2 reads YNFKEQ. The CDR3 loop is CASSQTPSRLVTYNEQFF. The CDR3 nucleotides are TGTGCCAGCAGCCAAACTCCGTCAAGACTAGTGACCTACAATGAGCAGTTCTTC.

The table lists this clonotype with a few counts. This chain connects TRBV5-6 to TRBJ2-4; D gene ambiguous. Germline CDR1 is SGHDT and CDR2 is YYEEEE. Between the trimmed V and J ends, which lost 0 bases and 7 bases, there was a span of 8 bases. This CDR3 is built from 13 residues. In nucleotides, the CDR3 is TGTGCCAGCAGCTTGGCGGACGGGAACATTCAGTACTTC. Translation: CASSLADGNIQYF.

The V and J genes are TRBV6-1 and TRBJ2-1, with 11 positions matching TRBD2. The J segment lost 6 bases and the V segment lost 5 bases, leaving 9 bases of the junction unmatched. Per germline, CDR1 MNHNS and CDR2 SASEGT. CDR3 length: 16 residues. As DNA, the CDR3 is TGTGCCAGCAGTCTGAAACTAGCGGGAGTACTCAATGAGCAGTTCTTC. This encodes CASSLKLAGVLNEQFF.

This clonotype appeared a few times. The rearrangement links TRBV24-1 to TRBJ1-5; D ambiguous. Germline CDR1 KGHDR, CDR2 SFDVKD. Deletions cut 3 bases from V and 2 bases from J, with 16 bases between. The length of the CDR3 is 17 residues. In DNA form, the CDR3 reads TGTGCCACCAGTGATGGGAGACGGACCTTGGGCAATCAGCCCCAGCATTTT. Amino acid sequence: CATSDGRRTLGNQPQHF.

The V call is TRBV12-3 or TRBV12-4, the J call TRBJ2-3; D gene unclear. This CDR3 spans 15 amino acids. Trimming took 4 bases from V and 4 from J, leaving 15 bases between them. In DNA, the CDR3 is TGTGCCAGCAGTTCAGAGAGAGTTGGCCCAGATACGCAGTATTTT. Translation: CASSSERVGPDTQYF.

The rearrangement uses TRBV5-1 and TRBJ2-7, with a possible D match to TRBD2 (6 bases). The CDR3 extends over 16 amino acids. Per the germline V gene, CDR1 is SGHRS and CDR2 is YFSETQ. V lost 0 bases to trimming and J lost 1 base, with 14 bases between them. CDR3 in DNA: TGCGCCAGCAGCTTGGGTGGTAGCGGTCTATCCTACGAGCAGTACTTC. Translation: CASSLGGSGLSYEQYF.

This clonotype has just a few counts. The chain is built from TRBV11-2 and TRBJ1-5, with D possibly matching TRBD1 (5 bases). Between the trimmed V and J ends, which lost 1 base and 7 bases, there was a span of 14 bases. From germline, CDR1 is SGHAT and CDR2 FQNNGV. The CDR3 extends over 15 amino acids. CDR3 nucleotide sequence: TGTGCCAGCAGCTTAGGCCCAGGGATCCGACAGCCCCAGCATTTT. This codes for CASSLGPGIRQPQHF. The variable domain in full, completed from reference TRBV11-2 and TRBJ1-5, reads EAGVAQSPRYKIIEKRQSVAFWCNPISGHATLYWYQQILGQGPKLLIQFQNNGVVDDSQLPKDRFSAERLKGVDSTLKIQPAKLEDSAVYLCASSLGPGIRQPQHFGDGTRLSIL.

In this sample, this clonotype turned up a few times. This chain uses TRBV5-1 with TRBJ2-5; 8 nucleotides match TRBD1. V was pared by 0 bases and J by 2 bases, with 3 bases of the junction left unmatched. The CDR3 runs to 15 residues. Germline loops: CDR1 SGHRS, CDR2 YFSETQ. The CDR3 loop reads CASSLATGVQETQYF. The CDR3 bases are TGCGCCAGCAGCTTGGCGACAGGGGTTCAAGAGACCCAGTACTTC. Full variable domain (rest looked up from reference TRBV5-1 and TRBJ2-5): KAGVTQTPRYLIKTRGQQVTLSCSPISGHRSVSWYQQTPGQGLQFLFEYFSETQRNKGNFPGRFSGRQFSNSRSEMNVSTLELGDSALYLCASSLATGVQETQYFGPGTRLLVL.

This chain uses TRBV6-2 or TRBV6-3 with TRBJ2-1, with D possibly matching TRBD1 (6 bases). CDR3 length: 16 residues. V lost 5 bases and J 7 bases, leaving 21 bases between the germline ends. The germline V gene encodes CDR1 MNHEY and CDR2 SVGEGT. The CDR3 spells CASSSSKGDRWNEQFF. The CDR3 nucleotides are TGTGCCAGCAGTAGTTCGAAGGGGGACCGATGGAATGAGCAGTTCTTC.

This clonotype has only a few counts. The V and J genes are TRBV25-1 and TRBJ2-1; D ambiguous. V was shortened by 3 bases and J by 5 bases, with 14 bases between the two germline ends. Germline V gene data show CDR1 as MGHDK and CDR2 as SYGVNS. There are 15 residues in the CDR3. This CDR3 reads CASSDVQTQHNEQFF. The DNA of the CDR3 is TGTGCCAGCAGTGATGTACAGACTCAACACAATGAGCAGTTCTTC.

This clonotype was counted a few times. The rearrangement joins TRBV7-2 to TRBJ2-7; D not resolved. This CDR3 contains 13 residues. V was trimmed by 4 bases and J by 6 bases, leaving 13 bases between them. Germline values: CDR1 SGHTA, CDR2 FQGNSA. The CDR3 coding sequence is TGTGCCAGCAGCTCCCTAACGCGTTCCGAGCAGTACTTC. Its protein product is CASSSLTRSEQYF.

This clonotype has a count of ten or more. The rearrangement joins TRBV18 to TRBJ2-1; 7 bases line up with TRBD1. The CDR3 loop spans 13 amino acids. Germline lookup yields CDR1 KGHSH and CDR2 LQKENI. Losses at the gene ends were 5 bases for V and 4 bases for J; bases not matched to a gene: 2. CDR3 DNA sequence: TGTGCCAGCTCATCGGGACAGTACAATGAGCAGTTCTTC. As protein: CASSSGQYNEQFF.

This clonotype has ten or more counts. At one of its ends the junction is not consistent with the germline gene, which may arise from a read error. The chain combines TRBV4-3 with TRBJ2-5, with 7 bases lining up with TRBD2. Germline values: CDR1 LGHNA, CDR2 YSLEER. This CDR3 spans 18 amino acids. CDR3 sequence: CASSEERGGSSYQETQYF. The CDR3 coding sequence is TGCGCCAGCAGCGAAGAAAGGGGCGGGAGTTCGTATCAAGAGACCCAGTACTTC.

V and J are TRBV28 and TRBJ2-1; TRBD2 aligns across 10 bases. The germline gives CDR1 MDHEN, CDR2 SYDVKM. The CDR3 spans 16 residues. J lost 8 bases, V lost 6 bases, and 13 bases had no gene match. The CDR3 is CASSPVGLAEGDEQFF. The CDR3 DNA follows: TGTGCCAGCAGCCCCGTAGGACTAGCGGAGGGGGATGAGCAGTTCTTC. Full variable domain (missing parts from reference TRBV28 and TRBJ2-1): DVKVTQSSRYLVKRTGEKVFLECVQDMDHENMFWYRQDPGLGLRLIYFSYDVKMKEKGDIPEGYSVSREKKERFSLILESASTNQTSMYLCASSPVGLAEGDEQFFGPGTRLTVL.